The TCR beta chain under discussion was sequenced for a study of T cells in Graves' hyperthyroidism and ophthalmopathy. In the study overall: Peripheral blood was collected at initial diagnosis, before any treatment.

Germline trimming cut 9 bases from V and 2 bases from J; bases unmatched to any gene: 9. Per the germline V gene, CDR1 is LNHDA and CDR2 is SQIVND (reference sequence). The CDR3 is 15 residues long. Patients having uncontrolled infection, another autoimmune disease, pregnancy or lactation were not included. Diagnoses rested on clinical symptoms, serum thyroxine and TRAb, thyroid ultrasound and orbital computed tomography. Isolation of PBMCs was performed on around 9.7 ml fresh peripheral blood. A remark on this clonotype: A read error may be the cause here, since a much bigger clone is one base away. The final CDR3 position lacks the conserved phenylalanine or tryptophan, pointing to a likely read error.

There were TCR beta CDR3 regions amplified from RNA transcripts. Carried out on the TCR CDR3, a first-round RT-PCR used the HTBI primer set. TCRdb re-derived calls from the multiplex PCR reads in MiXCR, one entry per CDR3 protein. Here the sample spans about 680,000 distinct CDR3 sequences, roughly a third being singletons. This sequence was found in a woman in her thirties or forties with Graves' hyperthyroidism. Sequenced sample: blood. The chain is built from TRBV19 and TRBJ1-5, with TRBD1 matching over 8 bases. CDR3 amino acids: CASSDRDGRNQPQHL. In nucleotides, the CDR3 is TGTGCCAGCTCGGACAGGGATGGGCGCAATCAGCCCCAGCATCTT.